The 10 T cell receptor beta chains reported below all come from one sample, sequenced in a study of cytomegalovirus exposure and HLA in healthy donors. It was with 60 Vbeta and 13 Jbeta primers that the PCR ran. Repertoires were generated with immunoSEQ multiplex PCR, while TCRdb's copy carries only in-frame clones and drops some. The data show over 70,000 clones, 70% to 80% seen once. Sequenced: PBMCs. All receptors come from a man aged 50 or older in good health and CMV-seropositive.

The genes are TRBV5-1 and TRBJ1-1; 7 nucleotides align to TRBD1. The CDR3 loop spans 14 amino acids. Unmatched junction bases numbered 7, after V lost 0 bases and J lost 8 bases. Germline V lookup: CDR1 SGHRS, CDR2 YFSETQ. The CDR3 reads CASSLATGVREAFF. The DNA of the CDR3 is TGCGCCAGCAGCTTGGCCACAGGGGTGCGGGAAGCTTTCTTT. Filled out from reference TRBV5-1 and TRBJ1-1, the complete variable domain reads KAGVTQTPRYLIKTRGQQVTLSCSPISGHRSVSWYQQTPGQGLQFLFEYFSETQRNKGNFPGRFSGRQFSNSRSEMNVSTLELGDSALYLCASSLATGVREAFFGQGTRLTVV.

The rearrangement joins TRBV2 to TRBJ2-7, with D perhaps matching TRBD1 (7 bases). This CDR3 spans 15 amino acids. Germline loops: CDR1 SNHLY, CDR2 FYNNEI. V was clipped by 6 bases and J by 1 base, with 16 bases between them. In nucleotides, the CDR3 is TGTGCCAGCAGCGAGACAGGGCGGGAATCCTACGAGCAGTACTTC. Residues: CASSETGRESYEQYF.

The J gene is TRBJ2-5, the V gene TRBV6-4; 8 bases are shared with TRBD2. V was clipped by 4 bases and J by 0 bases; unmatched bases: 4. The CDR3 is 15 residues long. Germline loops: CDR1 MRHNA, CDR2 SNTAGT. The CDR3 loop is CASSAGSGNQETQYF. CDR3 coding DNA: TGTGCCAGCAGTGCCGGTAGCGGGAACCAAGAGACCCAGTACTTC.

CDR3 region: CASSQDQQPMDGYTF. The CDR3 DNA follows: TGTGCCAGCAGCCAAGATCAACAGCCCATGGATGGCTACACCTTC. The rearrangement joins TRBV5-4 to TRBJ1-2; no reliable D call. The CDR3 covers 15 residues. Germline assignment: CDR1 SGHNT and CDR2 YYREEE (reference sequence). V was clipped by 4 bases and J by 6 bases, with 19 bases between them.

DNA for the CDR3: TGTGCCAGCTCACTGCAGGGTGAAACTGAAGCTTTCTTT. Protein sequence: CASSLQGETEAFF. The chain carries TRBV18 and TRBJ1-1; D perhaps matches TRBD1 (5 bases). CDR3 length: 13 residues. CDR1 KGHSH and CDR2 LQKENI come from the germline V gene. The V end lost 4 bases, the J end lost 5 bases, and 11 bases lay between the germline ends.

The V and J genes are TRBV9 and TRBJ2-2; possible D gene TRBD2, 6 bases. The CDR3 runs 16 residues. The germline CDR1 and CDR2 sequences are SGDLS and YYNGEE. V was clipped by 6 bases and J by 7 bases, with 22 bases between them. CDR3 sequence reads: CASTPVGGFNVGELFF. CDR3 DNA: TGTGCCAGCACCCCCGTGGGGGGTTTTAATGTCGGGGAGCTGTTTTTT. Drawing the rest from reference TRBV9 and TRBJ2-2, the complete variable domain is DSGVTQTPKHLITATGQRVTLRCSPRSGDLSVYWYQQSLDQGLQFLIQYYNGEERAKGNILERFSAQQFPDLHSELNLSSLELGDSALYFCASTPVGGFNVGELFFGEGSRLTVL.

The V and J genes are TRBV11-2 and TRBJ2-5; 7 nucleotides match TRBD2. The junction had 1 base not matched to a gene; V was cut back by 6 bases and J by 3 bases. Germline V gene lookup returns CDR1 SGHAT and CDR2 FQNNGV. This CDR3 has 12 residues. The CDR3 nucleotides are TGTGCCAGCAGACGGGGGGAAGAGACCCAGTACTTC. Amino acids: CASRRGEETQYF.

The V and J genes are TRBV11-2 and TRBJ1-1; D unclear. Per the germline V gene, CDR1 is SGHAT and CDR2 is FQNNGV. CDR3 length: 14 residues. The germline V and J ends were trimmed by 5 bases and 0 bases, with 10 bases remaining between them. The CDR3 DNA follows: TGTGCCAGCAGCCCCACGGGGTTGAACACTGAAGCTTTCTTT. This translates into CASSPTGLNTEAFF.

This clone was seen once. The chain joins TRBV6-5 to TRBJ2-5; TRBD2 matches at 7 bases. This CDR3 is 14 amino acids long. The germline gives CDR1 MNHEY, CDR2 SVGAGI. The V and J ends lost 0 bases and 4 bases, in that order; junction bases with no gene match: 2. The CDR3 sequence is CASSYSGGRETQYF. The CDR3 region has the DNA TGTGCCAGCAGTTACTCAGGCGGGAGAGAGACCCAGTACTTC.

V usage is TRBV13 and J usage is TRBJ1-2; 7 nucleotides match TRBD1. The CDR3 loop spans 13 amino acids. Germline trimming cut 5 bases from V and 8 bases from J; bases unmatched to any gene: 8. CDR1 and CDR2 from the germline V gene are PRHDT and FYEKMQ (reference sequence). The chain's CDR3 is CASSPRQGFGYTF. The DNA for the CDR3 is TGTGCCAGCAGCCCACGACAGGGTTTCGGCTACACCTTC.